This TCR beta chain was found in a study of identical twins. Study observations and caveats: Reduced insertions were recorded for abundant cord blood beta clonotypes, with no such pattern in memory repertoires.

Details on this clonotype: Its antigen is not known.

CDR3 length equals 13 residues. J lost 10 bases, V lost 3 bases, and 7 bases had no gene match. TCRdb reanalysed the 5' RACE reads using MiXCR and keeps one entry per CDR3 protein. The data show some 660,000 distinct CDR3 sequences, 8.6% seen once. The same specimen was also included in a second study, on yellow fever vaccine responses in identical twins. As reported in that work: After vaccination, twins' T cell response reportedly seemed partly convergent, partly personalized.

This sequence originates from a woman between 18 and 29 years old in good health. The chain is built from TRBV12-3 or TRBV12-4 and TRBJ1-2, with TRBD1 matching 8 bases. Sequencing was performed on PBMCs. The CDR3, as DNA: TGTGCCAGCAGTTTCCCGGGACAGGCACCCTACACCTTC. It yields the protein CASSFPGQAPYTF.